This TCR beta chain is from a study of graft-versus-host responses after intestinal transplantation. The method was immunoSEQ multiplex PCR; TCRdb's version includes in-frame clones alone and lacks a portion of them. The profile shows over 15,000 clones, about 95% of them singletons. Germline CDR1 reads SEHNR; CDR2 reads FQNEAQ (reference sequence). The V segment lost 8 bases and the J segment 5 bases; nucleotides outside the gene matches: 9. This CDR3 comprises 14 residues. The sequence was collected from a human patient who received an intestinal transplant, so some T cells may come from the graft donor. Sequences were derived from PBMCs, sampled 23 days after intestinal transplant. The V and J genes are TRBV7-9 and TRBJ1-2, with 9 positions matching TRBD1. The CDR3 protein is CASDATGGEYGYTF. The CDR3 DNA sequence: TGTGCCAGCGATGCTACAGGGGGCGAGTATGGCTACACCTTC.